This T cell receptor beta chain was captured in a study of blood T cells in healthy people across ages (dated by TCRdb to 2014 to 2015). About the full investigation: In model experiments, template switching captured roughly one uniquely barcoded TCR beta cDNA molecule for every two T cells. Four age groups were formed from the donors: young (average about 16 years), middle-aged (around 41), aged (about 68) and long-lived (approximately 80). Two additional independent replicas of 1 million unique cDNA reads from the same blood draw were analyzed for two donors (one aged 18 to 29 and one aged 80 or older). To track age-related changes in TCR beta repertoire diversity, the study relied on deep sequencing normalized with unique cDNA molecular identifiers. Donors of different ages were randomly distributed across sequencing lanes to avoid experimental bias.

Summary of the overall study and its limitations: As age increased, observed TCR beta diversity per million T cells dropped in a roughly linear way, and a significant reduction was already evident by age roughly 36. Since profiling was done on bulk unsorted PBMCs, naive and antigen-experienced compartments could not be conclusively compared. Because donor CMV infection status was unknown, age-related changes in expanded clonotypes were potentially confounded. Observed TCR beta diversity correlated strongly with the percentage of naive T cells measured by flow cytometry. Compared with the aged group, more naive CD4+ T cells, fewer expanded clones and increased TCR diversity were shown by the long-lived group, suggesting age selection. Estimates of total diversity from one million sequenced T cells were regarded as lower bounds and underestimates.

As to this clonotype: What antigen it recognizes has not been identified. The sample holds no much larger clone one base away, and base qualities are not on file.

The library was prepared using 5' RACE. Sequencing was carried out with an Illumina HiSeq 2500. A second PCR of roughly 7 to 12 cycles was run with a J-beta primer mix and a sample-barcoded 5' primer. A template-switch 5' adaptor carrying 12 random nucleotides introduced a unique molecular identifier onto each TCR beta cDNA molecule. At least 2.5 million CDR3-containing paired-end reads were obtained from each sample. The Mint cDNA synthesis kit, primed by a TRBC-specific oligonucleotide, was used to synthesize first-strand cDNA from all RNA. All cDNA was treated with uracil-DNA glycosylase and then went through a first 18-cycle PCR with the universal primers M1SS and BC2_uni_R. The paper's processing steps were these. For normalization, 1 million high-quality reads, each with a distinct molecular identifier, were randomly selected from each sample. Instead of being binned into consensus sequences, reads with shared molecular identifiers were discarded. CDR3 identification, clonotype clustering and error correction used MiTCR with a Q25 quality threshold and the strictest error-elimination algorithm. A nonparametric unseen species model with Euler transformation was used to estimate lower-bound total TCR beta diversity. The public reads were run again by TCRdb, first through fastp at Q25 and then through MiXCR, and only productive beta chains were kept. Rows with a matching CDR3 protein are joined into one entry that keeps the most common DNA and genes. TCRdb assigned the V and J calls; the authors' analysis was not used. This sample gives over 950,000 distinct CDR3 sequences in total; about two fifths of them show up just once. 10% to 15% of the sample belongs to the ten largest clones.

Including cysteine and phenylalanine, the CDR3 has 12 amino acids. Kept here is only the CDR3 DNA, which spans 36 bases and is read in frame from base 1. The germline V gene (reference sequence) sets CDR1 to DFQATT and CDR2 to SNEGSKA. V is cut by 8 bases and J by 12 bases, and the space between the germline ends is 19 bases. Systemically healthy Caucasian individuals from Russia, around 38 in total and aged about 6 to 100 years, were included as donors. Each donor gave ten milliliters of peripheral blood, drawn into EDTA-treated Vacutainer tubes. Ficoll-Paque density-gradient centrifugation was used to isolate PBMCs, with at least 7 million obtained per sample. Trizol reagent was used to extract total RNA from PBMCs, with at least 6 micrograms per sample. The percentages of naive CD45RAhigh/CD27high T cells were determined by flow cytometry on a PBMC aliquot from every donor.

The chain employs TRBV20-1 and TRBJ1-4, with the D gene too uncertain to name. The specimen was blood. The TCR comes from a man between 18 and 35 years old in good health. The CDR3 has the sequence CSYGGSSGELFF. In nucleotides, the sequence is TGCAGTTACGGAGGCAGTAGCGGTGAACTGTTTTTT.